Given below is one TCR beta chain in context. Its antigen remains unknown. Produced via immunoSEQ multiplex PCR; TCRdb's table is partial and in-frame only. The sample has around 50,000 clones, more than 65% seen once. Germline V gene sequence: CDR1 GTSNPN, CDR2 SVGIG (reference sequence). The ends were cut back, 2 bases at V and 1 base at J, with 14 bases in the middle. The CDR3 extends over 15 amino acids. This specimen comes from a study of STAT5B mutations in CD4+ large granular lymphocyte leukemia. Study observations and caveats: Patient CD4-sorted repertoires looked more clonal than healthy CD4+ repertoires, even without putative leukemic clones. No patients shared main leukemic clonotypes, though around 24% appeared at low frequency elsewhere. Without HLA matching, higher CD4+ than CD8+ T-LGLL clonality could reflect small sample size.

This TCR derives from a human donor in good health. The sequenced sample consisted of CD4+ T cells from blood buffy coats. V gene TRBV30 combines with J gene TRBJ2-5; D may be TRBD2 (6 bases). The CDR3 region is CAWSRGTLRQETQYF. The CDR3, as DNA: TGTGCCTGGAGTCGGGGGACCCTCCGCCAAGAGACCCAGTACTTC.